This TCR beta chain was sequenced during a study of response to subunit inactivated influenza vaccine. The CDR3 runs 11 residues. Germline V gene lookup returns CDR1 SGHRS and CDR2 YFSETQ. V gave up 5 bases and J gave up 3 bases, with 3 bases separating them. Each CDR3 protein is one row after TCRdb ran MiXCR on the RT-PCR reads. Of 300,000 to 350,000 distinct CDR3 sequences listed, about 20% were seen once; the top ten hold approximately 10%. The TCR was taken from a man in his fifties or sixties who received an inactivated influenza vaccine. The sample in question was PBMCs from blood, obtained 21 months after vaccination. The chain couples TRBV5-1 to TRBJ2-1, with D uncertain. This chain's CDR3 is CASRSYNEQFF. The CDR3 DNA is TGCGCCAGCAGGAGCTACAATGAGCAGTTCTTC.